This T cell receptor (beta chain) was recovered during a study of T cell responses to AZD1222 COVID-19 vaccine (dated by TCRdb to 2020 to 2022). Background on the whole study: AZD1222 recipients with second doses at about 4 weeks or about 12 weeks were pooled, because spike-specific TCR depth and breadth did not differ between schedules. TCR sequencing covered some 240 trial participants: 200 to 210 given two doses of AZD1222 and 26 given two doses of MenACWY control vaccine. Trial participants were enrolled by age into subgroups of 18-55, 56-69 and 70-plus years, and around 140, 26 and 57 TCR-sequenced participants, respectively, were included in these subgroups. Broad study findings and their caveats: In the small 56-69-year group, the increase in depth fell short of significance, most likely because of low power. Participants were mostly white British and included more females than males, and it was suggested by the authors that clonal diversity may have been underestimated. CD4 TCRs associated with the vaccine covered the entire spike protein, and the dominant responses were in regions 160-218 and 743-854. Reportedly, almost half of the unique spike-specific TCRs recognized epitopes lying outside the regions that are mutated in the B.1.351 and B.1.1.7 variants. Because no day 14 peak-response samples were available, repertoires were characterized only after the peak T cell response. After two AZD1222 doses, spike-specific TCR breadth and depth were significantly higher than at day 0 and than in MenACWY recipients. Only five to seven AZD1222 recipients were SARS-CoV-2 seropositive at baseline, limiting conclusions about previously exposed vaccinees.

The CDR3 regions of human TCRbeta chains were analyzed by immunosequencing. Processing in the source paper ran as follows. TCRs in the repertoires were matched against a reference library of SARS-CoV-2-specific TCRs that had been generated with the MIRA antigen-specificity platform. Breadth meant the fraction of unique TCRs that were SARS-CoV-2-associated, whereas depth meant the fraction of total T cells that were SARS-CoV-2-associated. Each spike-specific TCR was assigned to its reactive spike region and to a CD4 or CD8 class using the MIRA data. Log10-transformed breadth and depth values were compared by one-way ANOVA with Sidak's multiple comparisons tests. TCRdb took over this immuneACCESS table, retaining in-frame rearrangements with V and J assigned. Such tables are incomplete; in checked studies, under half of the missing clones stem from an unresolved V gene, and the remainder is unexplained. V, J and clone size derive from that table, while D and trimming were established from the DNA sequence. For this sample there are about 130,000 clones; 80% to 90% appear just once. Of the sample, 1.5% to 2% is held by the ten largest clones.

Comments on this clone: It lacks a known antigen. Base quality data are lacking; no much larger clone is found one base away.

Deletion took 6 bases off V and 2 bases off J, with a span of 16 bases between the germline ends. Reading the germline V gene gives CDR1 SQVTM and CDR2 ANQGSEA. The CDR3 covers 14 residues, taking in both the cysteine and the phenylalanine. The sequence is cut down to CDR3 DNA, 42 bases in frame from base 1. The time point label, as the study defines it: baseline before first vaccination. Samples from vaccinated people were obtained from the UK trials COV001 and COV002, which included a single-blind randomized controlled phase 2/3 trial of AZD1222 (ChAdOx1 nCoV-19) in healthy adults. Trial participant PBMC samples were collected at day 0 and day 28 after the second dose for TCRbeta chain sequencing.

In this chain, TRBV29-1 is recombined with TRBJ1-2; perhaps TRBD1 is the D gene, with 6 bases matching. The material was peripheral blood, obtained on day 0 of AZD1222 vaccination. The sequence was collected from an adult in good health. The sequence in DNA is TGCAGCGTCCCCCCGGAGGGGGGGAACTATGGCTACACCTTC. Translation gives CSVPPEGGNYGYTF.